A single sample gave rise to the 14 T cell receptor beta chains below, sequenced in a study of T cell responses to AZD1222 COVID-19 vaccine. This table comes from immunoSEQ multiplex PCR, and its TCRdb copy is limited to in-frame clones, with some not included. The sample has tens of thousands of clones; about nine tenths are singletons. The sequencing used peripheral blood, collected 28 days after the second AZD1222 dose. The receptors come from an adult who received the AZD1222 COVID-19 vaccine.

The chain combines TRBV25-1 with TRBJ1-4, with 8 nucleotides matching TRBD1. CDR1 and CDR2 (germline): MGHDK, SYGVNS. This CDR3 contains 15 residues. J was trimmed by 7 bases and V by 2 bases; bases with no gene match: 6. The CDR3 region has the DNA TGTGCCAGCAGTGAAGCAGGGGGCTCGCGTGAAAAACTGTTTTTT. Translation gives CASSEAGGSREKLFF.

V usage is TRBV28 and J usage is TRBJ1-2; D not resolved. From germline, CDR1 is MDHEN and CDR2 SYDVKM. This CDR3 contains 14 residues. The ends were cut back, 3 bases at V and 4 bases at J, with 12 bases in the middle. CDR3 region: CASSFGPSPYGYTF. The CDR3 DNA reads as TGTGCCAGCAGTTTTGGACCGTCACCCTATGGCTACACCTTC.

Here the CDR3 DNA reads TGTGCCAGCAGCCAAGAGCTCCTCACGGGGTCTGGGAGCTCCTACGAGCAGTACTTC. Its translation: CASSQELLTGSGSSYEQYF. This chain joins TRBV3-1 (or the pseudogene TRBV3-2) and TRBJ2-7, with D possibly being TRBD2 (5 bases). Germline V gives CDR1 LGHDT, CDR2 YNNKEL (reference sequence). The CDR3 length is 19 residues. Trimming took 0 bases from V and 0 from J, leaving 21 bases between them.

The chain couples TRBV11-2 to TRBJ2-1; the D gene is possibly TRBD2 (5 bases). The CDR3 runs to 15 residues. Trimming took off 1 base at V and 1 base at J, with 8 bases between the two ends. Germline assignment: CDR1 SGHAT and CDR2 FQNNGV. CDR3 amino acids: CASSLASGSYNEQFF. CDR3 coding DNA: TGTGCCAGCAGCTTAGCCTCGGGGTCCTACAATGAGCAGTTCTTC.

The chain is built from TRBV5-5 and TRBJ2-1, with D possibly TRBD1 on 5 matching bases. Germline V gene data show CDR1 as SGHKS and CDR2 as YYEKEE (reference sequence). The CDR3 runs 14 residues. Deletions cut 0 bases from V and 7 bases from J, with 11 bases between. CDR3 amino acids: CASSLAVRANEQFF. The DNA of the CDR3 is TGTGCCAGCAGCTTGGCCGTCAGGGCGAATGAGCAGTTCTTC.

The gene calls are TRBV28 and TRBJ1-5; tentative D call: TRBD1 (6 bases). Looked up from germline, CDR1 is MDHEN and CDR2 is SYDVKM. The length of the CDR3 is 14 residues. V lost 4 bases to trimming and J lost 9 bases, with 16 bases between them. The CDR3 loop is CASSSGVLLGPQHF. The CDR3 bases are TGTGCCAGCAGTTCAGGGGTCCTTTTGGGGCCCCAGCATTTT.

The rearrangement uses TRBV4-1 and TRBJ1-6, with unresolved D. Germline lookup yields CDR1 MGHRA and CDR2 YSYEKL. Trimming pared 0 bases from V and 5 bases from J, leaving 11 bases between. This CDR3 has 16 residues. The CDR3 DNA reads as TGCGCCAGCAGCCAAGAAAGGAGATTACATAATTCACCCCTCCACTTT. Translated: CASSQERRLHNSPLHF.

The CDR3 here is CASSPRQGVVGGYTF. CDR3 in DNA: TGTGCCAGCAGCCCGCGACAGGGTGTAGTAGGAGGCTACACCTTC. This sequence joins TRBV7-2 and TRBJ1-2; 7 positions match TRBD1. V was clipped by 5 bases and J by 8 bases; unmatched bases: 14. The germline CDR1 and CDR2 sequences are SGHTA and FQGNSA. The CDR3 covers 15 residues.

V gene TRBV5-1 combines with J gene TRBJ1-3; 7 bases align to TRBD1. CDR3 length: 13 residues. V lost 5 bases to trimming and J lost 3 bases; unmatched junction nucleotides: 2. Germline assignment: CDR1 SGHRS and CDR2 YFSETQ. The CDR3 region is CASSRDSGNTIYF. For the CDR3, the DNA is TGCGCCAGCAGTCGGGACAGTGGAAACACCATATATTTT.

The V call is TRBV7-2, the J call TRBJ1-3, with TRBD1 matching 7 bases. The V gene end was trimmed by 5 bases and the J gene end by 0 bases; junction bases not matched to a gene: 7. Germline loops: CDR1 SGHTA, CDR2 FQGNSA. The CDR3 is 16 amino acids. The CDR3 is CASSADRWSSGNTIYF. The CDR3 bases are TGTGCCAGCAGCGCGGACAGGTGGAGCTCTGGAAACACCATATATTTT. Drawing the rest from reference TRBV7-2 and TRBJ1-3, the complete variable domain is GAGVSQSPSNKVTEKGKDVELRCDPISGHTALYWYRQSLGQGLEFLIYFQGNSAPDKSGLPSDRFSAERTGGSVSTLTIQRTQQEDSAVYLCASSADRWSSGNTIYFGEGSWLTVV.

The chain couples TRBV28 to TRBJ1-4, with D unclear. The length of the CDR3 is 16 residues. Germline lookup yields CDR1 MDHEN and CDR2 SYDVKM. V dropped 2 bases and J dropped 0 bases, with 10 bases sitting between them. CDR3 loop: CASSLRPFATNEKLFF. As DNA, the CDR3 is TGTGCCAGCAGTTTACGGCCTTTTGCAACTAATGAAAAACTGTTTTTT.

V and J are TRBV24-1 and TRBJ2-1; 7 positions agree with TRBD1. Germline V gene data show CDR1 as KGHDR and CDR2 as SFDVKD. V was pared by 7 bases and J by 4 bases, with 12 bases of the junction left unmatched. The CDR3 covers 16 residues. CDR3 sequence reads: CATSDRQGWDYNEQFF. CDR3 nucleotide sequence: TGTGCCACCAGCGACAGACAGGGATGGGATTACAATGAGCAGTTCTTC.

This clone was seen only a few times. The chain links TRBV6-1 to TRBJ1-6; D is unresolved. The length of the CDR3 is 14 residues. V was trimmed by 1 base and J by 15 bases, leaving 16 bases between them. The germline gives CDR1 MNHNS, CDR2 SASEGT. The CDR3 bases are TGTGCCAGCAGTGAAGTAAGTTTCCCGCCGGGCCTCCACTTT. Its protein is CASSEVSFPPGLHF.

This clone appeared a single time. CDR3 sequence (DNA): TGTGCCATCAGGGACAGGGACACCGGGGAGCTGTTTTTT. It codes for CAIRDRDTGELFF. The J gene is TRBJ2-2, the V gene TRBV10-3; the match to TRBD1 covers 8 bases. V dropped 6 bases and J dropped 3; count of bases not matched to a gene: 0. Germline V CDR1 and CDR2: ENHRY, SYGVKD. The CDR3 loop spans 13 amino acids.